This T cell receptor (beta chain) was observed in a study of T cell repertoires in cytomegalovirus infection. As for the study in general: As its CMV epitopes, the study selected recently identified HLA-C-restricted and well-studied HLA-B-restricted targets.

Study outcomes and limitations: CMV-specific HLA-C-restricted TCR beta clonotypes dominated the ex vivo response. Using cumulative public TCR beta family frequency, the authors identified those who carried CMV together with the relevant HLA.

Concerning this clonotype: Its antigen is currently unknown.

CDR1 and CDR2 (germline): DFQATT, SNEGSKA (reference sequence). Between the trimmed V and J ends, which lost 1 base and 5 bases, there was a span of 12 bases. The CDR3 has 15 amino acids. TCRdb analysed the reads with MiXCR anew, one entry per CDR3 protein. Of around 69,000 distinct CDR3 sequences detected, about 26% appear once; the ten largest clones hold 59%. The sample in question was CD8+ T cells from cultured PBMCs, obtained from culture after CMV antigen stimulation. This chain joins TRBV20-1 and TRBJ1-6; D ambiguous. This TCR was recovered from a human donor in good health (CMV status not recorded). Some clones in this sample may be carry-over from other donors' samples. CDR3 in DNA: TGCAGTGCTAGAGGCTCCAGGTCCGATAATTCACCCCTCCACTTT. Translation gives CSARGSRSDNSPLHF.